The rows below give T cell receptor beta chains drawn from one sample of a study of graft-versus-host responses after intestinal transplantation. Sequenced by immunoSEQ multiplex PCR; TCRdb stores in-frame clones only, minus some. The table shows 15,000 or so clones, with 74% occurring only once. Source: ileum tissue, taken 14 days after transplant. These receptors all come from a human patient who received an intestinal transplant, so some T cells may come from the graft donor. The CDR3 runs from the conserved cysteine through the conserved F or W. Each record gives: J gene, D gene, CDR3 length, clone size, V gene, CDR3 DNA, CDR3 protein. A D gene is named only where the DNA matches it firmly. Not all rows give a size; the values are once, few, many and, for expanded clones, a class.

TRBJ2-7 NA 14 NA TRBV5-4 TGTGCCAGCAGCCAGGCGAGCGGCTACTACGAGCAGTACTTC CASSQASGYYEQYF
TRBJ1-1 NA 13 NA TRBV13 TGTGCCAGCAGCTTAATGCGGGGGCAAGAAGCTTTCTTT CASSLMRGQEAFF
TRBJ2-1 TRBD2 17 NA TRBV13 TGTGCCAGCAGCCCCTCCCTAGCGGGAGGCCCGAATGGTGAGCAGTTCTTC CASSPSLAGGPNGEQFF
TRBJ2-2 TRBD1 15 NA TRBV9 TGTGCCAGCAGCGTAGGAGGGGGCGCGGGCGGGGAGCTGTTTTTT CASSVGGGAGGELFF
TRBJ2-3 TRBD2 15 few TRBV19 TGTGCCAGTAGTACTAGCGGGATGAGCACAGATACGCAGTATTTT CASSTSGMSTDTQYF
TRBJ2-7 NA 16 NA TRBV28 TGTGCCAGCAGTTTATGGGGGGCAGGGGGGCCGAACGAGCAGTACTTC CASSLWGAGGPNEQYF
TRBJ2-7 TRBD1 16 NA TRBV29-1 TGCAGCGTTTCCTTCGGACAGGGGGCGCATAGCTACGAGCAGTACTTC CSVSFGQGAHSYEQYF
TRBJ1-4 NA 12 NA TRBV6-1 TGTGCCAGCAGTGACCTTAATGAAAAACTGTTTTTT CASSDLNEKLFF
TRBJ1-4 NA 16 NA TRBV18 TGTGCCAGCTCCTTTGGCCGCCCTACAACTAATGAAAAACTGTTTTTT CASSFGRPTTNEKLFF
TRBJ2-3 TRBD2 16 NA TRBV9 TGTGCCAGCAGCGTAGGGGGAGGGATGCGCACAGATACGCAGTATTTT CASSVGGGMRTDTQYF
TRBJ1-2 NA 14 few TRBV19 TGTGCCAGTAGTATCCAGACAGCGCACTATGGCTACACCTTC CASSIQTAHYGYTF
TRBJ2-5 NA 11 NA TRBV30 TGTGCCTGGAGTTATCAAGAGACCCAGTACTTC CAWSYQETQYF
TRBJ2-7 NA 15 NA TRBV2 TGTGCCAGTGCGCTATGGGGGGCGTATTTAGACGAGCAGTACTTC CASALWGAYLDEQYF
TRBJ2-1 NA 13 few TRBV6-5 TGTGCCAGCAGTTACACCGTAAACAATGAGCAGTTCTTC CASSYTVNNEQFF
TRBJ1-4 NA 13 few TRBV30 TGTGCCTGGAGTGACGGCAATAATGAAAAACTGTTTTTT CAWSDGNNEKLFF
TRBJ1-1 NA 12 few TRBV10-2 TGCGCCAGCAGTGCAGGCAGCCAACAAGCTTTCTTT CASSAGSQQAFF
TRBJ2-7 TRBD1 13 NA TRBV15 TGTGCCACCGGGACAGGGAGGGGATACGAGCAGTACTTC CATGTGRGYEQYF
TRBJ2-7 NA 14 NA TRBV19 TGTGCCAGTAGTATAGCCGGGACAAACTACGAGCAGTACTTC CASSIAGTNYEQYF
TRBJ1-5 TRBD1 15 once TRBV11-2 TGTGCCAGCAGCGTTGCCGGGACAGTAAATCAGCCCCAGCATTTT CASSVAGTVNQPQHF
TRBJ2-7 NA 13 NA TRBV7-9 TGTGCCACCCGAGGCAGTAACACCTACGAGCAGTACTTC CATRGSNTYEQYF
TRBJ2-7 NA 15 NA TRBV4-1 TGCGCCAGCAGCCAAGCGGTGGGAGCGGTCGACGAGCAGTACTTC CASSQAVGAVDEQYF
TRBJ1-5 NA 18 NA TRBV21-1 TGTGCCAGCAGCAAAACCGGGGGACAGGGAGGTAGCAATCAGCCCCAGCATTTT CASSKTGGQGGSNQPQHF
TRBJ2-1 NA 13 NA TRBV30 TGTGCCTGGAGCATCGGACCGTACAATGAGCAGTTCTTC CAWSIGPYNEQFF
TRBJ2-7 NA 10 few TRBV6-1 TGTGCCAGCGGTCCCTACGAGCAGTACTTC CASGPYEQYF
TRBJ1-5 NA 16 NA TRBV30 TGTGCCTGCCACCCGCCGACCCGACAAGCCAGTCAGCCCCAGCATTTT CACHPPTRQASQPQHF
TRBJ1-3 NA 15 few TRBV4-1 TGCGCCAGCAGCCAGTCCGCCGGGGCGGGTAACACCATATATTTT CASSQSAGAGNTIYF
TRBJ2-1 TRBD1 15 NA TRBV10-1 TGCGCCAGCAGTGATTCGGACAGGGTCTACGATGAGCAGTTCTTC CASSDSDRVYDEQFF
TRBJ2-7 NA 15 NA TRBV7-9 TGTGCCAGCAGCTTAGTGGTAGGGACAAACTACGAGCAGTACTTC CASSLVVGTNYEQYF
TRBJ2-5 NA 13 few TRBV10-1 TGCGCCAGCAGTGGATCGGGCTTCGGGACCCAGTACTTC CASSGSGFGTQYF
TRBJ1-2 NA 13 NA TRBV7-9 TGTGCCAGCAGCTTTGGGCAGTTTGGTGGCTACACCTTC CASSFGQFGGYTF
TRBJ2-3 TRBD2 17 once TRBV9 TGTGCCAGCAGCGTAGAAGAGCGGGGGGGGAGCACAGATACGCAGTATTTT CASSVEERGGSTDTQYF